Listed below are T cell receptor beta chains from one sample, sequenced in a study of blood T cell repertoires in COVID-19. Sequencing used immunoSEQ multiplex PCR; TCRdb keeps in-frame clones, though not all of them. The sample lists more than 300,000 clones; roughly 90% were seen once. The sequencing sample was made of PBMCs or T cells enriched from blood (not recorded which). The receptors shown here come from a woman aged 25 to 45 who had been exposed to COVID-19. CDR3s include the opening cysteine and the closing phenylalanine or tryptophan. Each record gives: CDR3 DNA, CDR3 protein, D gene, J gene, clone size, V gene. The D gene is left open where the match is weak. Clone sizes are given selectively: once, few, many, or a class where the clone is expanded.

CDR3nt: TGTGCCATCAACCGGGACCCTCAGGGGGGTGAGCAGTTCTTC
CDR3aa: CAINRDPQGGEQFF
d_gene: -
j_gene: TRBJ2-1
abundance: once
v_gene: TRBV10-3

CDR3nt: TGCGCCAGCAGCTTGAGGCTAGCGGGGGGTAATGAGCAGTTCTTC
CDR3aa: CASSLRLAGGNEQFF
d_gene: TRBD2
j_gene: TRBJ2-1
abundance: -
v_gene: TRBV5-1

CDR3nt: TGTGCCAGCAGCCGGGACAGCTCCTATGGCTACACCTTC
CDR3aa: CASSRDSSYGYTF
d_gene: TRBD1
j_gene: TRBJ1-2
abundance: -
v_gene: TRBV9

CDR3nt: TGTGCCACCAGGCCAGGGGGAACCTACGAGCAGTACTTC
CDR3aa: CATRPGGTYEQYF
d_gene: TRBD1
j_gene: TRBJ2-7
abundance: -
v_gene: TRBV15

CDR3nt: TGTGCCAGCAGCTACCAGGGGGTCGGGGAGCTGTTTTTT
CDR3aa: CASSYQGVGELFF
d_gene: TRBD1
j_gene: TRBJ2-2
abundance: -
v_gene: TRBV11-2

CDR3nt: TGCGCCAGCGAGCCGGGGGACAGGGGAAATTCACCCCTCCACTTT
CDR3aa: CASEPGDRGNSPLHF
d_gene: TRBD1
j_gene: TRBJ1-6
abundance: -
v_gene: TRBV5-1

CDR3nt: TGTGCCAGCAGCGTAGGCGGGGCGATGGGGGAGACCCAGTACTTC
CDR3aa: CASSVGGAMGETQYF
d_gene: -
j_gene: TRBJ2-5
abundance: -
v_gene: TRBV9

CDR3nt: TGTGCCAGCAGCCACCCTTTGACAGGGGGAGGCTACACCTTC
CDR3aa: CASSHPLTGGGYTF
d_gene: TRBD1
j_gene: TRBJ1-2
abundance: -
v_gene: TRBV3-1/TRBV3-2

CDR3nt: TGTGCCAGCAGCCCAGATGTCTTTTTTGGTTCAGGGTCCTTAAGCGGGGCTTTCTTT
CDR3aa: CASSPDVFFGSGSLSGAFF
d_gene: -
j_gene: TRBJ1-1
abundance: -
v_gene: TRBV7-9

CDR3nt: TGCAGCGCCCTACTAAGGGCAGGGGCGGCTGGGCAGTACTTC
CDR3aa: CSALLRAGAAGQYF
d_gene: -
j_gene: TRBJ2-7
abundance: -
v_gene: TRBV29-1

CDR3nt: TGTGCCAGCAGCTTGGCAGGGGGAAATCAGCCCCAGCATTTT
CDR3aa: CASSLAGGNQPQHF
d_gene: TRBD1
j_gene: TRBJ1-5
abundance: once
v_gene: TRBV5-4

CDR3nt: TGTGCCAGCAGCTCCAGAGTCTACGGCCCGGGTAATGAAAAACTGTTTTTT
CDR3aa: CASSSRVYGPGNEKLFF
d_gene: -
j_gene: TRBJ1-4
abundance: -
v_gene: TRBV5-8

CDR3nt: TGTGCCAGCAGCGTAAGACAGGGAACCGAGCAGTACTTC
CDR3aa: CASSVRQGTEQYF
d_gene: TRBD1
j_gene: TRBJ2-7
abundance: -
v_gene: TRBV9

CDR3nt: TGTGCCAGCAGCGTAGACAGGGCTAGCACTGAAGCTTTCTTT
CDR3aa: CASSVDRASTEAFF
d_gene: -
j_gene: TRBJ1-1
abundance: -
v_gene: TRBV9

CDR3nt: TGTGCCAGCATCGGGGGGTACTCCTACGAGCAGTACTTC
CDR3aa: CASIGGYSYEQYF
d_gene: TRBD2
j_gene: TRBJ2-7
abundance: -
v_gene: TRBV2

CDR3nt: TGTGCCAGCTCACCAAGTACAGATCTCTCCTACAATGAGCAGTTCTTC
CDR3aa: CASSPSTDLSYNEQFF
d_gene: -
j_gene: TRBJ2-1
abundance: -
v_gene: TRBV18

CDR3nt: TGTGCCAGCAGCCCGGGAGTTCCGAGCTCCTACAATGAGCAGTTCTTC
CDR3aa: CASSPGVPSSYNEQFF
d_gene: -
j_gene: TRBJ2-1
abundance: few
v_gene: TRBV5-6

CDR3nt: TGTGCTAGTGGTTTGGTAAGGGCAGGCGGGCTCATGAACACTGAAGCTTTCTTT
CDR3aa: CASGLVRAGGLMNTEAFF
d_gene: -
j_gene: TRBJ1-1
abundance: few
v_gene: TRBV12-5

CDR3nt: TGTGCCAGCAGCCGGGAGACAGGGGATTCACCCCTCCACTTT
CDR3aa: CASSRETGDSPLHF
d_gene: TRBD1
j_gene: TRBJ1-6
abundance: -
v_gene: TRBV11-2

CDR3nt: TGTGCCAGCTCCCTAAGACAGACGAACACCGGGGAGCTGTTTTTT
CDR3aa: CASSLRQTNTGELFF
d_gene: -
j_gene: TRBJ2-2
abundance: few
v_gene: TRBV6-5

CDR3nt: TGTGCCAGCAGCCACCCCTCACAGGGTTTTGATGAAAAACTGTTTTTT
CDR3aa: CASSHPSQGFDEKLFF
d_gene: -
j_gene: TRBJ1-4
abundance: -
v_gene: TRBV5-5

CDR3nt: TGTGCCATCAGTGAGGCAGGGCTGAATCAGCCCCAGCATTTT
CDR3aa: CAISEAGLNQPQHF
d_gene: -
j_gene: TRBJ1-5
abundance: -
v_gene: TRBV10-3

CDR3nt: TGTGCCAGCAGTGCACAGGGGGAAGTTGAAAAACTGTTTTTT
CDR3aa: CASSAQGEVEKLFF
d_gene: TRBD1
j_gene: TRBJ1-4
abundance: -
v_gene: TRBV9

CDR3nt: TGTGCCAGCAGCTTAGTCAGGGGAACTGAAGCTTTCTTT
CDR3aa: CASSLVRGTEAFF
d_gene: -
j_gene: TRBJ1-1
abundance: -
v_gene: TRBV11-3

CDR3nt: TGCGCCAGCAGCCTAGGGACAGCGAACACTGAAGCTTTCTTT
CDR3aa: CASSLGTANTEAFF
d_gene: TRBD1
j_gene: TRBJ1-1
abundance: -
v_gene: TRBV4-1

CDR3nt: TGTGCCAGTTCGGATCCACCTTGGGGCAGATTCACCGGGGAGCTGTTTTTT
CDR3aa: CASSDPPWGRFTGELFF
d_gene: -
j_gene: TRBJ2-2
abundance: -
v_gene: TRBV19

CDR3nt: TGTGCCGGCAGCCAATCAAGACTAACAGGGGTGAGAGCTTTCTTT
CDR3aa: CAGSQSRLTGVRAFF
d_gene: TRBD1
j_gene: TRBJ1-1
abundance: -
v_gene: TRBV3-1/TRBV3-2

CDR3nt: TGTGCCAGCACCATCTCCGAGATCGGCCAGTACTTC
CDR3aa: CASTISEIGQYF
d_gene: -
j_gene: TRBJ2-5
abundance: -
v_gene: TRBV7-9

CDR3nt: TGTGCCAGCAGCTTAGGGCGGCGGGGTAGCTCCTACAATGAGCAGTTCTTC
CDR3aa: CASSLGRRGSSYNEQFF
d_gene: -
j_gene: TRBJ2-1
abundance: -
v_gene: TRBV7-3

CDR3nt: TGTGCCAGCAGTGATTGGGACTTGAACACTGAAGCTTTCTTT
CDR3aa: CASSDWDLNTEAFF
d_gene: -
j_gene: TRBJ1-1
abundance: few
v_gene: TRBV2

CDR3nt: TGCGCCAGCTATCCCACAGAGCAGTATTTT
CDR3aa: CASYPTEQYF
d_gene: -
j_gene: TRBJ2-3
abundance: -
v_gene: TRBV5-1

CDR3nt: TGCGCCAGCAGCCTTGACAGGGGGCCCTCTGGAAACACCATATATTTT
CDR3aa: CASSLDRGPSGNTIYF
d_gene: TRBD1
j_gene: TRBJ1-3
abundance: -
v_gene: TRBV4-3

CDR3nt: TGTGTCAGCAGCCCCCGGCTCTCAGGGGGACAGAACACTGAAGCTTTCTTT
CDR3aa: CVSSPRLSGGQNTEAFF
d_gene: TRBD1
j_gene: TRBJ1-1
abundance: once
v_gene: TRBV11-2

CDR3nt: TGTGCCAGTACTGGGGGCAGGAGTTCAACCCACTATGGCTACACCTTC
CDR3aa: CASTGGRSSTHYGYTF
d_gene: -
j_gene: TRBJ1-2
abundance: -
v_gene: TRBV19

CDR3nt: TGTGCCTGGAGTGTTGGCGGGGACAATGAGCAGTTCTTC
CDR3aa: CAWSVGGDNEQFF
d_gene: -
j_gene: TRBJ2-1
abundance: -
v_gene: TRBV30

CDR3nt: TGCGCCAGCAGCTTGGAACGGGGGATGGGTGGCTACACCTTC
CDR3aa: CASSLERGMGGYTF
d_gene: -
j_gene: TRBJ1-2
abundance: -
v_gene: TRBV5-1

CDR3nt: TGTGCCAGCCGGGGGCTCAGGGAGGGCACTGAAGCTTTCTTT
CDR3aa: CASRGLREGTEAFF
d_gene: -
j_gene: TRBJ1-1
abundance: -
v_gene: TRBV9

CDR3nt: TGTGCCAGCAGTTACTCGGATCGGGGGACGAGTGGCTACACCTTC
CDR3aa: CASSYSDRGTSGYTF
d_gene: -
j_gene: TRBJ1-2
abundance: -
v_gene: TRBV6-6

CDR3nt: TGTGCCACCAGGGCGGCAGGGGGTAGGAAGAGGGAGACCCAGTACTTC
CDR3aa: CATRAAGGRKRETQYF
d_gene: TRBD1
j_gene: TRBJ2-5
abundance: -
v_gene: TRBV11-2

CDR3nt: TGCGCCAGCAGCTTGGTATTAGCACAAGAGACCCAGTACTTC
CDR3aa: CASSLVLAQETQYF
d_gene: -
j_gene: TRBJ2-5
abundance: -
v_gene: TRBV5-1

CDR3nt: TGTGCCAGCAGCTCAGGACTAGCGGGGGCCGGGGAGCTGTTTTTT
CDR3aa: CASSSGLAGAGELFF
d_gene: TRBD2
j_gene: TRBJ2-2
abundance: few
v_gene: TRBV2

CDR3nt: TGTGCCAGCAGTCTCCCCACAGGGGGATCCACTGAAGCTTTCTTT
CDR3aa: CASSLPTGGSTEAFF
d_gene: TRBD1
j_gene: TRBJ1-1
abundance: -
v_gene: TRBV28

CDR3nt: TGTGCCATCAGGATCCGGGACAGGGCCTACGAGCAGTACTTC
CDR3aa: CAIRIRDRAYEQYF
d_gene: TRBD1
j_gene: TRBJ2-7
abundance: -
v_gene: TRBV10-3

CDR3nt: TGCGCCAGCAGCTTGGTCTCAGGGGCACGGGAAAAACTGTTTTTT
CDR3aa: CASSLVSGAREKLFF
d_gene: -
j_gene: TRBJ1-4
abundance: -
v_gene: TRBV5-1